The rows below give T cell receptor beta chains drawn from one sample of a study of cytomegalovirus exposure and HLA in healthy donors. The protocol was immunoSEQ multiplex PCR, while the TCRdb copy is restricted to in-frame clones and leaves out a portion. Found here are more than 100,000 clones, around 75% of them singletons; the top ten hold 2.1%. Sequenced: PBMCs. These receptors all come from a man aged 25 to 40 in good health and CMV-seronegative. The CDR3 runs from the conserved cysteine through the conserved F or W. A D gene is named only where the DNA matches it firmly. The size entry is marked missing in some rows and otherwise reads once, few, many or a size class.

abundance: NA; len: 13; j_gene: TRBJ2-7; d_gene: NA; v_gene: TRBV6-6; CDR3aa: CASSYADSIEQYF; CDR3nt: TGTGCCAGCAGTTACGCGGACAGTATCGAGCAGTACTTC
abundance: NA; len: 16; j_gene: TRBJ2-2; d_gene: TRBD1; v_gene: TRBV6-5; CDR3aa: CASSYGSGTDTGELFF; CDR3nt: TGTGCCAGCAGTTACGGCTCCGGGACAGACACCGGGGAGCTGTTTTTT
abundance: NA; len: 13; j_gene: TRBJ2-7; d_gene: TRBD1; v_gene: TRBV5-1; CDR3aa: CASNGQGANEQYF; CDR3nt: TGCGCCAGCAACGGACAGGGGGCCAACGAGCAGTACTTC
abundance: NA; len: 13; j_gene: TRBJ1-6; d_gene: NA; v_gene: TRBV6-5; CDR3aa: CATGGGRRSPLHF; CDR3nt: TGTGCCACCGGGGGGGGGCGTAGGTCACCCCTCCACTTT
abundance: NA; len: 17; j_gene: TRBJ1-6; d_gene: NA; v_gene: TRBV30; CDR3aa: CAWSVLSSGRMPSPLHF; CDR3nt: TGTGCCTGGAGTGTACTATCTAGCGGGCGGATGCCGTCACCCCTCCACTTT
abundance: few; len: 15; j_gene: TRBJ1-4; d_gene: NA; v_gene: TRBV4-3; CDR3aa: CASSQDWRSNEKLFF; CDR3nt: TGCGCCAGCAGCCAAGATTGGAGGAGTAATGAAAAACTGTTTTTT
abundance: NA; len: 14; j_gene: TRBJ1-1; d_gene: NA; v_gene: TRBV6-1; CDR3aa: CASRVFGGGTEAFF; CDR3nt: TGTGCCAGCAGGGTCTTCGGGGGAGGCACTGAAGCTTTCTTT
abundance: NA; len: 14; j_gene: TRBJ2-3; d_gene: TRBD1; v_gene: TRBV28; CDR3aa: CASSSLGGADTQYF; CDR3nt: TGTGCCAGCAGTTCCCTAGGGGGCGCAGATACGCAGTATTTT
abundance: NA; len: 15; j_gene: TRBJ2-3; d_gene: NA; v_gene: TRBV10-3; CDR3aa: CAISESSRGTDTQYF; CDR3nt: TGTGCCATCAGTGAGTCCTCGCGGGGCACAGATACGCAGTATTTT
abundance: NA; len: 17; j_gene: TRBJ2-2; d_gene: NA; v_gene: TRBV7-7; CDR3aa: CASSFSEGGGRAGELFF; CDR3nt: TGTGCCAGCAGCTTTTCGGAAGGAGGGGGCCGTGCCGGGGAGCTGTTTTTT
abundance: NA; len: 14; j_gene: TRBJ2-3; d_gene: NA; v_gene: TRBV4-3; CDR3aa: CASSRRDTSDTQYF; CDR3nt: TGCGCCAGCAGCCGAAGGGACACTTCAGATACGCAGTATTTT
abundance: NA; len: 15; j_gene: TRBJ1-6; d_gene: NA; v_gene: TRBV4-3; CDR3aa: CASSQAQFYNSPLHF; CDR3nt: TGCGCCAGCAGCCAAGCACAGTTTTATAATTCACCCCTCCACTTT
abundance: NA; len: 15; j_gene: TRBJ1-6; d_gene: NA; v_gene: TRBV6-6; CDR3aa: CASSFFKDSDSPLHF; CDR3nt: TGTGCCAGCAGTTTTTTCAAGGACAGTGATTCACCCCTCCACTTT
abundance: once; len: 14; j_gene: TRBJ1-6; d_gene: NA; v_gene: TRBV10-2; CDR3aa: CASSELPENSPLHF; CDR3nt: TGCGCCAGCAGTGAGCTCCCCGAGAATTCACCCCTCCACTTT
abundance: NA; len: 16; j_gene: TRBJ2-5; d_gene: TRBD2; v_gene: TRBV7-2; CDR3aa: CASSLWSVGGQETQYF; CDR3nt: TGTGCCAGCAGCTTATGGAGTGTGGGGGGGCAAGAGACCCAGTACTTC
abundance: NA; len: 14; j_gene: TRBJ1-2; d_gene: TRBD1; v_gene: TRBV6-5; CDR3aa: CASRLRTGGYGYTF; CDR3nt: TGTGCCAGCAGACTCCGGACAGGGGGCTATGGCTACACCTTC
abundance: NA; len: 13; j_gene: TRBJ2-7; d_gene: TRBD1; v_gene: TRBV18; CDR3aa: CASAPGTGDEQYF; CDR3nt: TGTGCCAGCGCGCCCGGGACAGGGGACGAGCAGTACTTC
abundance: NA; len: 19; j_gene: TRBJ1-5; d_gene: NA; v_gene: TRBV28; CDR3aa: CASSSAGRGRRVGNQPQHF; CDR3nt: TGTGCCAGCAGTTCCGCTGGGAGAGGGAGGCGGGTGGGCAATCAGCCCCAGCATTTT
abundance: NA; len: 15; j_gene: TRBJ2-1; d_gene: NA; v_gene: TRBV2; CDR3aa: CASSAWDNRGDEQFF; CDR3nt: TGTGCCAGCAGTGCATGGGACAACCGGGGCGATGAGCAGTTCTTC
abundance: NA; len: 14; j_gene: TRBJ1-2; d_gene: NA; v_gene: TRBV5-1; CDR3aa: CASSLGRDVDGYTF; CDR3nt: TGCGCCAGCAGCTTGGGCAGGGATGTGGACGGCTACACCTTC
abundance: NA; len: 15; j_gene: TRBJ2-2; d_gene: NA; v_gene: TRBV2; CDR3aa: CASSEILENTGELFF; CDR3nt: TGTGCCAGCAGTGAAATACTAGAGAACACCGGGGAGCTGTTTTTT
abundance: NA; len: 15; j_gene: TRBJ2-7; d_gene: NA; v_gene: TRBV9; CDR3aa: CASSVGIQGAYEQYF; CDR3nt: TGTGCCAGCAGCGTAGGCATACAGGGAGCCTACGAGCAGTACTTC
abundance: NA; len: 15; j_gene: TRBJ2-5; d_gene: TRBD1; v_gene: TRBV5-4; CDR3aa: CASSSPRDRKETQYF; CDR3nt: TGTGCCAGCAGCTCACCCCGGGACAGGAAAGAGACCCAGTACTTC
abundance: NA; len: 14; j_gene: TRBJ2-7; d_gene: TRBD1; v_gene: TRBV6-1; CDR3aa: CASALGQEVAEQYF; CDR3nt: TGTGCCAGCGCTCTGGGACAGGAAGTTGCCGAGCAGTACTTC
abundance: NA; len: 14; j_gene: TRBJ1-1; d_gene: NA; v_gene: TRBV5-4; CDR3aa: CASSLGGMNTEAFF; CDR3nt: TGTGCCAGCAGCTTGGGTGGCATGAACACTGAAGCTTTCTTT
abundance: NA; len: 16; j_gene: TRBJ1-1; d_gene: TRBD1; v_gene: TRBV7-9; CDR3aa: CASSLARDRVRWGAFF; CDR3nt: TGTGCCAGCAGCTTAGCCCGGGACAGGGTGCGTTGGGGAGCTTTCTTT
abundance: NA; len: 18; j_gene: TRBJ1-4; d_gene: TRBD1; v_gene: TRBV9; CDR3aa: CASSLSGTGGRGGEKLFF; CDR3nt: TGTGCCAGCAGCCTATCCGGGACAGGGGGCAGGGGAGGTGAAAAACTGTTTTTT
abundance: once; len: 15; j_gene: TRBJ1-6; d_gene: NA; v_gene: TRBV7-8; CDR3aa: CASSLAEGDNSPLHF; CDR3nt: TGTGCCAGCAGCTTAGCTGAGGGGGACAATTCACCCCTCCACTTT
abundance: once; len: 15; j_gene: TRBJ2-2; d_gene: TRBD1; v_gene: TRBV2; CDR3aa: CASSESGGGTGELFF; CDR3nt: TGTGCCAGCAGTGAATCAGGGGGCGGAACCGGGGAGCTGTTTTTT
abundance: few; len: 14; j_gene: TRBJ2-1; d_gene: NA; v_gene: TRBV6-1; CDR3aa: CASSGGGGSDEQFF; CDR3nt: TGTGCCAGCAGTGGAGGGGGAGGGTCCGATGAGCAGTTCTTC
abundance: NA; len: 15; j_gene: TRBJ1-5; d_gene: TRBD1; v_gene: TRBV5-4; CDR3aa: CASSVDRALAQPQHF; CDR3nt: TGTGCCAGCAGCGTGGACAGGGCGCTGGCTCAGCCCCAGCATTTT
abundance: NA; len: 15; j_gene: TRBJ2-3; d_gene: TRBD1; v_gene: TRBV19; CDR3aa: CASSIDRGWGDTQYF; CDR3nt: TGTGCCAGTAGTATCGACAGGGGATGGGGAGATACGCAGTATTTT
abundance: NA; len: 14; j_gene: TRBJ1-1; d_gene: NA; v_gene: TRBV4-1; CDR3aa: CASSQDPARTEAFF; CDR3nt: TGCGCCAGCAGCCAAGATCCCGCTAGAACTGAAGCTTTCTTT
abundance: NA; len: 18; j_gene: TRBJ1-3; d_gene: TRBD1; v_gene: TRBV14; CDR3aa: CASSQDADRTWGGNTIYF; CDR3nt: TGTGCCAGCAGCCAAGACGCGGACAGGACTTGGGGAGGAAACACCATATATTTT
abundance: once; len: 14; j_gene: TRBJ2-7; d_gene: TRBD1; v_gene: TRBV4-1; CDR3aa: CASSRPDRAYEQYF; CDR3nt: TGCGCCAGCAGTCGGCCGGACAGGGCCTACGAGCAGTACTTC
abundance: NA; len: 14; j_gene: TRBJ1-2; d_gene: TRBD1; v_gene: TRBV5-1; CDR3aa: CASSVRGQSYGYTF; CDR3nt: TGCGCCAGCAGCGTCCGGGGACAGAGTTATGGCTACACCTTC
abundance: NA; len: 15; j_gene: TRBJ1-5; d_gene: NA; v_gene: TRBV7-8; CDR3aa: CASSLVPEGGQPQHF; CDR3nt: TGTGCCAGCAGCTTAGTTCCGGAAGGGGGTCAGCCCCAGCATTTT
abundance: once; len: 15; j_gene: TRBJ1-1; d_gene: NA; v_gene: TRBV7-9; CDR3aa: CASSAFQGLNTEAFF; CDR3nt: TGTGCCAGCAGCGCATTCCAGGGTTTAAACACTGAAGCTTTCTTT
abundance: NA; len: 15; j_gene: TRBJ2-3; d_gene: TRBD2; v_gene: TRBV19; CDR3aa: CASSIAGGGTDTQYF; CDR3nt: TGTGCCAGTAGTATAGCGGGGGGTGGCACAGATACGCAGTATTTT
abundance: NA; len: 16; j_gene: TRBJ2-5; d_gene: NA; v_gene: TRBV5-6; CDR3aa: CASSFNEGEYQETQYF; CDR3nt: TGTGCCAGCAGCTTCAATGAGGGGGAGTACCAAGAGACCCAGTACTTC
abundance: NA; len: 16; j_gene: TRBJ1-3; d_gene: NA; v_gene: TRBV29-1; CDR3aa: CSVQQGSLRSGNTIYF; CDR3nt: TGCAGCGTTCAACAGGGATCTCTCCGCTCTGGAAACACCATATATTTT